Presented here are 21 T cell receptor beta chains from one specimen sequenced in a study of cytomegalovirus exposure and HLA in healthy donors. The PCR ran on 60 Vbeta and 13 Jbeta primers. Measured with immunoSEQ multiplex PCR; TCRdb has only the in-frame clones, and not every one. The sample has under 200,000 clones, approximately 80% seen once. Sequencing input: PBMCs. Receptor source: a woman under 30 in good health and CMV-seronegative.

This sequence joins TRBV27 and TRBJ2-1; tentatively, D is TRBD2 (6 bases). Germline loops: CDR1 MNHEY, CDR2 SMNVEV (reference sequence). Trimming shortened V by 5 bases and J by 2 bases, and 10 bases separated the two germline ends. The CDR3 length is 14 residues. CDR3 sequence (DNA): TGTGCCAGCAGTCGGGACTTTCCCTACAATGAGCAGTTCTTC. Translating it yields CASSRDFPYNEQFF.

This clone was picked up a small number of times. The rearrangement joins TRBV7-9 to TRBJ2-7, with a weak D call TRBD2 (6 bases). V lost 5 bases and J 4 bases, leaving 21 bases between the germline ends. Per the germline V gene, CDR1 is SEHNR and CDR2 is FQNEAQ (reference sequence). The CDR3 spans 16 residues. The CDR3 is CASSPGGDLPRYEQYF. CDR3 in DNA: TGTGCCAGCAGCCCAGGCGGGGATCTTCCCCGGTACGAGCAGTACTTC. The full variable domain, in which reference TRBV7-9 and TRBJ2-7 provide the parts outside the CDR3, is DTGVSQNPRHKITKRGQNVTFRCDPISEHNRLYWYRQTLGQGPEFLTYFQNEAQLEKSRLLSDRFSAERPKGSFSTLEIQRTEQGDSAMYLCASSPGGDLPRYEQYFGPGTRLTVT.

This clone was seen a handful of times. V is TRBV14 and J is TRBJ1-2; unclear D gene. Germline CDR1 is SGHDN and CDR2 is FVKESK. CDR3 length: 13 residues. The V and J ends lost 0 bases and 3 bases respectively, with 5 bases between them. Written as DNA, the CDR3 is TGTGCCAGCAGCCAAGATCTAGACTATGGCTACACCTTC. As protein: CASSQDLDYGYTF.

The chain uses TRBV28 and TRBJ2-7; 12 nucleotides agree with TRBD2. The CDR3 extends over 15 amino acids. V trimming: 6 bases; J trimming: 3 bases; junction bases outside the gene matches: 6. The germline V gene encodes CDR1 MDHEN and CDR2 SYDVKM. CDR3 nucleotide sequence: TGTGCCAGCAGGTTACTAGCGGGAGGAATCTACGAGCAGTACTTC. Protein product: CASRLLAGGIYEQYF.

CDR3 DNA: TGCGCCAGCAGAGGGGGTGCAGATACGCAGTATTTT. It translates to CASRGGADTQYF. The V call is TRBV10-1, the J call TRBJ2-3, with D perhaps TRBD1 (6 bases). The CDR3 runs 12 residues. V dropped 6 bases and J dropped 4 bases, with 8 bases sitting between them. CDR1 and CDR2 (germline): WNHNN, SYGVQD (reference sequence).

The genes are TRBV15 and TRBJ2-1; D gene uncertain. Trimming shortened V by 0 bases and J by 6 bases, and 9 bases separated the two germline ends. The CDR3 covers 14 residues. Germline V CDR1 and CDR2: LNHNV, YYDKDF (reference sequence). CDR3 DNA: TGTGCCACCAGCAGAGATCTTACGGGCAATGAGCAGTTCTTC. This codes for CATSRDLTGNEQFF.

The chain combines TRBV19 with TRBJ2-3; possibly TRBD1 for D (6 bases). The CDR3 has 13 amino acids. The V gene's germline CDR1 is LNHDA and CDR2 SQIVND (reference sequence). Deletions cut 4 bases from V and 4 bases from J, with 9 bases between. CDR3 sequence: CASSTTGSDTQYF. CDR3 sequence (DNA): TGTGCCAGTAGTACCACAGGGTCAGATACGCAGTATTTT.

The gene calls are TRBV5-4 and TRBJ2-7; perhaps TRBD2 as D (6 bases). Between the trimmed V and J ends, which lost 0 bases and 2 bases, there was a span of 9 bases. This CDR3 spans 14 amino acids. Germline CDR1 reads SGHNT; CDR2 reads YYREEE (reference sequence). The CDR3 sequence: CASSLVADPYEQYF. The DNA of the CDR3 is TGTGCCAGCAGCTTGGTAGCGGATCCCTACGAGCAGTACTTC.

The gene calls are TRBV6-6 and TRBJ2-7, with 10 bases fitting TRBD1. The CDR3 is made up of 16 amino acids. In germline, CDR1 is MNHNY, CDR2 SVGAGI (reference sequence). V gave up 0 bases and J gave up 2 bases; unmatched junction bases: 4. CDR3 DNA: TGTGCCAGCAGTTACTCTCGGACAGGGGGACCCTACGAGCAGTACTTC. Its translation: CASSYSRTGGPYEQYF.

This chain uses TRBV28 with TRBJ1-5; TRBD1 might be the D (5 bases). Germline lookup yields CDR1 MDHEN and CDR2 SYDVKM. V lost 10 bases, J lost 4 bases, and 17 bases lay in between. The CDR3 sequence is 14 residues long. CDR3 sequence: CAISDWGENQPQHF. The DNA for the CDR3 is TGTGCCATCTCAGACTGGGGGGAAAATCAGCCCCAGCATTTT.

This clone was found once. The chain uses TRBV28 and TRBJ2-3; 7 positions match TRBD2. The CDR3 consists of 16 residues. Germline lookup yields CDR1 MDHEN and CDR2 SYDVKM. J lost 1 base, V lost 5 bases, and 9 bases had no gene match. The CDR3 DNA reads TGTGCCAGCAGTCCCCAAGCGGGAAAAGGCACAGATACGCAGTATTTT. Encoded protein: CASSPQAGKGTDTQYF.

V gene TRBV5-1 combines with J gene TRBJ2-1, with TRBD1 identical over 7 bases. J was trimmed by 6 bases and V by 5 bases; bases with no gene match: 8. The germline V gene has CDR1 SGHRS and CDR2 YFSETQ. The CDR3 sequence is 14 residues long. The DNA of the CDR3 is TGCGCCAGCAGGTTGCAGGGGGAACGCAATGAGCAGTTCTTC. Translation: CASRLQGERNEQFF.

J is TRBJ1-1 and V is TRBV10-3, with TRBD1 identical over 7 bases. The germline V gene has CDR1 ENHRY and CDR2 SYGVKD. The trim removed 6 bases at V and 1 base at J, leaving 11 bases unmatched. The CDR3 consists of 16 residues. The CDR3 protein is CAIREYSGTANTEAFF. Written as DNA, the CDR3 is TGTGCCATCAGAGAATACTCCGGGACAGCGAACACTGAAGCTTTCTTT.

Here the CDR3 DNA reads TGTGCCAGCAGTCCTACCAGGACAGCCAGGGTCTACAATGAGCAGTTCTTC. Its translation is CASSPTRTARVYNEQFF. The chain links TRBV27 to TRBJ2-1; a possible D gene is TRBD1 (6 bases). CDR1 and CDR2 (germline): MNHEY, SMNVEV (reference sequence). V was pared by 5 bases and J by 3 bases, with 20 bases between. The length of the CDR3 is 17 residues.

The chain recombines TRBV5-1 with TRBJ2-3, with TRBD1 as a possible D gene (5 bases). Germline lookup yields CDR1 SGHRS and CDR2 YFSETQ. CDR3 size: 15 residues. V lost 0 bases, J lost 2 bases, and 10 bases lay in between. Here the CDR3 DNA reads TGCGCCAGCAGCTTGGCCCAGGGCTACACAGATACGCAGTATTTT. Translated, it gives CASSLAQGYTDTQYF.

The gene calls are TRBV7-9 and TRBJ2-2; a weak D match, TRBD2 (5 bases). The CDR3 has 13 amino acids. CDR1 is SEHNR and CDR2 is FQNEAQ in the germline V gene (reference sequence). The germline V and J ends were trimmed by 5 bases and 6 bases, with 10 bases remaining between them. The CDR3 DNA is TGTGCCAGCAGCCCTACAGCGGCCGGGGAGCTGTTTTTT. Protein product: CASSPTAAGELFF.

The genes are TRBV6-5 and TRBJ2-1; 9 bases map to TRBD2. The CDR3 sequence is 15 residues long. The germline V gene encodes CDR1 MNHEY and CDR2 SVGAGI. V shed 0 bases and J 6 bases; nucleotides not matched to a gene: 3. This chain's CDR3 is CASSYSTSGRNEQFF. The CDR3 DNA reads TGTGCCAGCAGTTACTCAACTAGCGGGCGCAATGAGCAGTTCTTC.

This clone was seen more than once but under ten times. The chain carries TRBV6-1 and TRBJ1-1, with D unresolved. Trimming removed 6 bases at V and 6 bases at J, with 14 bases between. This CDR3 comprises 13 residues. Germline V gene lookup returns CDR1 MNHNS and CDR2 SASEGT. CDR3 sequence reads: CASSALAAAEAFF. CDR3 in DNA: TGTGCCAGCAGCGCCCTGGCTGCAGCTGAAGCTTTCTTT.

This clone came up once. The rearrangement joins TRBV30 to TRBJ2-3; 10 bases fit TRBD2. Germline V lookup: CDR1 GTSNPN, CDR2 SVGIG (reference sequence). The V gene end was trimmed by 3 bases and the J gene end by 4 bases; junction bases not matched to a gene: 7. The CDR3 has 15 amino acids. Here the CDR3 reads CAWSLGLAAPDTQYF. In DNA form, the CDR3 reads TGTGCCTGGAGCCTCGGACTAGCGGCCCCAGATACGCAGTATTTT.

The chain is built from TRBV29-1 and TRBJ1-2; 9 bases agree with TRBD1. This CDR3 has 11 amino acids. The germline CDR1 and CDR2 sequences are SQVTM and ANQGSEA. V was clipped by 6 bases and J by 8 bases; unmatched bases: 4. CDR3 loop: CSVAGQGGYTF. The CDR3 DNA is TGCAGCGTAGCGGGACAGGGAGGCTACACCTTC. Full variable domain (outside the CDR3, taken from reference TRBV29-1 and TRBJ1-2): SAVISQKPSRDICQRGTSLTIQCQVDSQVTMMFWYRQQPGQSLTLIATANQGSEATYESGFVIDKFPISRPNLTFSTLTVSNMSPEDSSIYLCSVAGQGGYTFGSGTRLTVV.

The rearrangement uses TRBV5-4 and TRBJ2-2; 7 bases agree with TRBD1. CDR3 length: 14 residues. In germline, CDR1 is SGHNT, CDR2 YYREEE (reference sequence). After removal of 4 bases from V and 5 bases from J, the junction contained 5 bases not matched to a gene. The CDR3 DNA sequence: TGTGCCAGCAGCCCGCGACAGGGAACCGGGGAGCTGTTTTTT. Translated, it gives CASSPRQGTGELFF.